This T cell receptor beta chain is drawn from a study of T-cell reconstitution after alpha-beta-depleted transplantation in children. Study-level results: There were reportedly several hundred expanded graft clones from which alpha-beta T cells came about two months after transplant.

Unique molecular identifiers were used in preparing the TCRbeta library. Via MiXCR, TCRdb re-called the PCR reads, giving one row per CDR3 protein. The table has 400,000 to 450,000 distinct CDR3 sequences, roughly two fifths seen once. The sample holds many counts of this clonotype. No antigen is known for it. The sample consisted of PBMCs, taken before TCRalphabeta/CD19-depleted stem cell transplant. The origin of this receptor is a girl under 10 years old with aplastic anemia, due to receive a stem cell transplant.

CDR3 region: CASSLEGGIYYGYTF. The CDR3 DNA is TGTGCCAGCAGTTTAGAAGGAGGGATCTACTATGGCTACACCTTC. The chain has TRBV28 and TRBJ1-2, with D unresolved. V shed 2 bases and J shed 3 bases, with 13 bases lying between them. In germline, CDR1 is MDHEN, CDR2 SYDVKM. This CDR3 has 15 amino acids.